This T cell receptor (beta chain) was captured in a study of cytomegalovirus exposure and HLA in healthy donors. About the research overall: Unique TCR beta sequences numbering some 120 million came from 150 million to 200 million T cells in an earlier analysis.

Remarks on this clone: Its antigen is undetermined.

A multiplex PCR was run with 60 Vbeta primers and 13 Jbeta primers. Profiling relied on immunoSEQ multiplex PCR, and the TCRdb table lists in-frame clones only, not all of them. The profile shows around 150,000 clones, less than 90% of them singletons. Study conclusions and caveats: Prediction of most subjects' HLA-A and HLA-B alleles by TCR beta sequences was reportedly accurate. Several of the most significant clusters were apparently associated with common viral pathogens in a later analysis. Cytomegalovirus association was assigned to some 160 TCR beta chains.

Germline V gene lookup returns CDR1 SGHRS and CDR2 YFSETQ. CDR3 length equals 14 residues. V was clipped by 5 bases and J by 1 base; unmatched bases: 3. V and J are TRBV5-1 and TRBJ2-3, with TRBD1 identical over 8 bases. This receptor was identified in a man aged 50 to 60 in good health and CMV-seropositive. The specimen was PBMCs. The CDR3 reads CASRSGGRTDTQYF. CDR3 nucleotides: TGCGCCAGCAGGTCAGGGGGCCGCACAGATACGCAGTATTTT.